What follows is one T cell receptor (beta chain) and its context. Its target is unknown. Different DNA sequences within this sample yield the same CDR3. This CDR3 contains 12 residues. The germline V gene has CDR1 MDHEN and CDR2 SYDVKM. V lost 1 base and J 6 bases, leaving 7 bases between the germline ends. The sample originates from a study of shared clonotypes between healthy human individuals. On the study more broadly: The cohort had two women and a few men, ages 18 to 49. Per donor, three plates held CD4 naive cells, three held CD4 memory, two held CD8 naive and one held CD8 memory.

Caucasian adults residing in Nashville, Tennessee made up all the donors. The method was immunoSEQ multiplex PCR; TCRdb's version includes in-frame clones alone and lacks a portion of them. The sample has 400,000 or so clones; about 96% are singletons. Findings and caveats of the study: Some clonotypes were shared by all four sorted-subset donors, while others were not shared. The non-shared ones had lower generation probabilities than the shared ones.

This chain uses TRBV28 with TRBJ2-7, with D tentatively TRBD1 (5 bases). The sample comprised memory CD8+ T cells sorted from blood. Described subset: CD45RO+ cells pooled with CCR7-negative TemRA cells. The sequence came from a man in his thirties or forties in good health. CDR3 sequence (DNA): TGTGCCAGCAGTTTATTGGGGCGCGAGCAGTACTTC. It encodes CASSLLGREQYF.